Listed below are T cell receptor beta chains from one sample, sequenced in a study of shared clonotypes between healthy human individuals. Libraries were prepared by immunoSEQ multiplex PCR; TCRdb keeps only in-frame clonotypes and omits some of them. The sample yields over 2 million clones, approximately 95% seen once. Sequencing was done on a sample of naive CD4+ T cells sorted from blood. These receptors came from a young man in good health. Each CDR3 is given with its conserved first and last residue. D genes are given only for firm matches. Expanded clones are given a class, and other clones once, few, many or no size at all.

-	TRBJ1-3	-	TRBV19	CASSIVTTGRNTIYF	TGTGCCAGTAGTATAGTTACGACAGGAAGAAACACCATATATTTT
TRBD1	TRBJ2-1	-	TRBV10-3	CAISKGQGAGNEQFF	TGTGCCATCAGTAAGGGACAGGGGGCGGGAAATGAGCAGTTCTTC
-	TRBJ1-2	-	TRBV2	CASREGDRHYGYTF	TGTGCCAGCAGGGAGGGAGACAGGCACTATGGCTACACCTTC
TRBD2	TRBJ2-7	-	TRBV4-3	CASSQEGDSGRLYEQYF	TGCGCCAGCAGCCAAGAGGGGGATAGCGGGAGGCTTTACGAGCAGTACTTC
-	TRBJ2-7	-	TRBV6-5	CASSSVRTSYEQYF	TGTGCCAGCAGCTCTGTGCGGACATCCTACGAGCAGTACTTC
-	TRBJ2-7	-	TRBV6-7	CARAGTHAYEQYF	TGTGCCAGGGCCGGGACTCATGCCTACGAGCAGTACTTC
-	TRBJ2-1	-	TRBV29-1	CSVRNGRTLSYNEQFF	TGCAGCGTTCGCAACGGCCGGACACTCTCCTACAATGAGCAGTTCTTC
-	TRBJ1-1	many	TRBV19	CASHPSGGSTEAFF	TGTGCCAGCCATCCATCCGGGGGGAGCACTGAAGCTTTCTTT
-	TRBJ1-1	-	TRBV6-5	CASSLDLNTEAFF	TGTGCCAGCAGTTTAGACCTTAACACTGAAGCTTTCTTT
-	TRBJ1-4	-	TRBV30	CAWSVRPGGGEKLFF	TGTGCCTGGAGTGTACGTCCCGGGGGAGGTGAAAAACTGTTTTTT
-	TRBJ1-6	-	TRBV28	CASSLWGTDNSPLHF	TGTGCCAGCAGTTTATGGGGGACGGATAATTCACCCCTCCACTTT
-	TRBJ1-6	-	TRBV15	CATSRGGRIDSPLHF	TGTGCCACCAGCCGAGGTGGTCGGATTGATTCACCCCTCCACTTT
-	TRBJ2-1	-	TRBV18	CASSPLESGQFF	TGTGCCAGCTCACCACTGGAGTCAGGGCAGTTCTTC
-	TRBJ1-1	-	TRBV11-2	CASSSLRGILNTEAFF	TGTGCCAGCAGCTCCCTCCGGGGGATCCTGAACACTGAAGCTTTCTTT
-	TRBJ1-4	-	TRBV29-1	CSVEGSSSEKLFF	TGCAGCGTTGAAGGGAGCTCGAGTGAAAAACTGTTTTTT
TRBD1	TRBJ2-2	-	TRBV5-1	CASSLLGQGGSGELFF	TGCGCCAGCAGCCTTTTAGGACAGGGTGGCTCCGGGGAGCTGTTTTTT
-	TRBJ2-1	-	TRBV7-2	CASNIRIGPNEQFF	TGTGCCAGCAACATAAGGATAGGTCCCAATGAGCAGTTCTTC
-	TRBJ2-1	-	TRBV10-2	CASIQETGALNEQFF	TGCGCCAGCATTCAAGAGACGGGGGCCCTCAATGAGCAGTTCTTC
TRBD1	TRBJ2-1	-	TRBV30	CAWSVRGPGGGSHEQFF	TGTGCCTGGAGTGTACGGGGACCAGGGGGCGGATCCCATGAGCAGTTCTTC
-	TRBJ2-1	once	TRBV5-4	CASRAGLINEQFF	TGTGCCAGCAGAGCCGGACTAATTAATGAGCAGTTCTTC
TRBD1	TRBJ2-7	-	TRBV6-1	CASSAGTGIEQYF	TGTGCCAGCAGTGCCGGGACAGGGATCGAGCAGTACTTC
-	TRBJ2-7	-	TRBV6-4	CASSDSIYEQYF	TGTGCCAGCAGTGACTCGATCTACGAGCAGTACTTC
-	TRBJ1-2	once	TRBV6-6	CASSGSQSGRYTF	TGTGCCAGCAGCGGGAGTCAATCGGGTCGCTACACCTTC
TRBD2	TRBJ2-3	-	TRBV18	CASSPQWGLAGIADTQYF	TGTGCCAGCTCACCGCAATGGGGACTAGCGGGGATCGCAGATACGCAGTATTTT
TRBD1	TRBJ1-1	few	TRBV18	CASSPGQGNTEAFF	TGTGCCAGCTCACCAGGACAGGGGAACACTGAAGCTTTCTTT